A selection of T cell receptor beta chains follows, all from one sample in a study of T cell responses to AZD1222 COVID-19 vaccine. Repertoires were generated with immunoSEQ multiplex PCR, while TCRdb's copy carries only in-frame clones and drops some. The table shows some 180,000 clones, with 90% occurring only once. Source: peripheral blood, taken on day 0 of AZD1222 vaccination. These receptors all come from an adult in good health. CDR3s include the opening cysteine and the closing phenylalanine or tryptophan.

CASSPDRAPPDTQYF	TRBV11-1	TRBJ2-3
CASSLVWGQANSPLHF	TRBV7-2	TRBJ1-6
CASRWVDEQFF	TRBV19	TRBJ2-1
CASSLRGRDSETQYF	TRBV13	TRBJ2-5
CASSLLNTIYF	TRBV5-6	TRBJ1-3
CATRKGSNTEAFF	TRBV24-1	TRBJ1-1
CASSPLQGVNTEAFF	TRBV18	TRBJ1-1
CASSEFGQPQHF	TRBV25-1	TRBJ1-5
CASSRDRANYGYTF	TRBV2	TRBJ1-2
CASSPPGTGNTEAFF	TRBV18	TRBJ1-1
CASSQLFNSPYNEQFF	TRBV4-1	TRBJ2-1
CASNEGYTDTQYF	TRBV5-1	TRBJ2-3
CASSSTEETQYF	TRBV6-2/TRBV6-3	TRBJ2-5
CASSSSRDRVYSPLHF	TRBV7-2	TRBJ1-6
CASSERAENTEAFF	TRBV6-1	TRBJ1-1
CASSLAFSNQPQHF	TRBV11-2	TRBJ1-5
CASSLGDREGQPQHF	TRBV7-9	TRBJ1-5
CASSPDSQRPQHF	TRBV18	TRBJ1-5
CASSFIGNTIYF	TRBV12-3/TRBV12-4	TRBJ1-3
CASSSRGTGVGQPQHF	TRBV28	TRBJ1-5
CASSLSWGAGQPQHF	TRBV7-2	TRBJ1-5
CASSLGHGRIYGYTF	TRBV7-2	TRBJ1-2
CASSLGLAGASYEQYF	TRBV3-1/TRBV3-2	TRBJ2-7
CASSLGQGANTGELFF	TRBV7-6	TRBJ2-2
CATSRDHGDRGFEQYF	TRBV15	TRBJ2-7
CASSPSDTGAGSGNTIYF	TRBV18	TRBJ1-3
CASSTHRDNYNEQFF	TRBV27	TRBJ2-1
CASSLGQGAEKLFF	TRBV7-9	TRBJ1-4
CASSLGMAGDGFF	TRBV5-5	TRBJ2-1
CASSLQGLGNQPQHF	TRBV6-5	TRBJ1-5
CASSQAETSGANVLTF	TRBV4-1	TRBJ2-6
CAGGDPNEKLFF	TRBV12-3/TRBV12-4	TRBJ1-4
CASSWDLVVLDTQYF	TRBV6-2/TRBV6-3	TRBJ2-3
CASRPTGQGPLWYDF	TRBV28	TRBJ1-6
CASSYSIGRGGEKLFF	TRBV6-5	TRBJ1-4
CASSQNRGGSGTDTQYF	TRBV5-1	TRBJ2-3
CASSNGAYPPPFEQYF	TRBV6-6	TRBJ2-7
CASSVESSGGALQETQYF	TRBV9	TRBJ2-5
CASSEALLLDSYEQYF	TRBV6-1	TRBJ2-7
CASSLFPPRRAKNIQYF	TRBV7-9	TRBJ2-4
CASSQSSGSGEQYF	TRBV6-5	TRBJ2-7
CAWSMTGSPTVHF	TRBV30	TRBJ1-6
CAWSTPYEQYF	TRBV30	TRBJ2-7
CASSSRTRKAFF	TRBV5-8	TRBJ1-1
CASSLSGTGGAGYTF	TRBV28	TRBJ1-2
CASSLGREGIKQPQHF	TRBV5-4	TRBJ1-5
CASSARYSGNTIYF	TRBV7-2	TRBJ1-3
CASSRGTDPYEQYF	TRBV5-6	TRBJ2-7
CASSYPGSETQYF	TRBV6-5	TRBJ2-5
CASSLSGSPSYEQYF	TRBV28	TRBJ2-7
CASSARIRGNSPLHF	TRBV5-1	TRBJ1-6
CASSPETSGPVTLHF	TRBV5-1	TRBJ1-6
CASSVGGTTVLQETQYF	TRBV9	TRBJ2-5
CASSLVGASGQETQYF	TRBV5-1	TRBJ2-5
CATSDSQGTGVGEKLFF	TRBV24-1	TRBJ1-4
CAWSGAGGETQYF	TRBV30	TRBJ2-5
CASSFDGTIYEQYF	TRBV7-2	TRBJ2-7
CASSREGPTAYEQYF	TRBV2	TRBJ2-7
CASSSAGAARGYTF	TRBV28	TRBJ1-2